Following are 22 T cell receptor beta chains from one sample sequenced in a study of identical twins. One entry per CDR3 protein, called by TCRdb with MiXCR from the 5' RACE reads. Of around 510,000 distinct CDR3 sequences in the sample, approximately 15% were seen once. Separately, the same data were catalogued under a study of yellow fever vaccine responses in identical twins.

Sequencing was carried out using CD4+ T cells sorted from blood. These receptors came from a young woman in good health.

This chain connects TRBV10-2 to TRBJ2-4; D gene unclear. Trimming stripped 10 bases from V and 4 bases from J, with 17 bases between. From germline, CDR1 is WSHSY and CDR2 SAAADI. The CDR3 is 14 residues long. As DNA, the CDR3 is TGCGCCACCCTAAGGGAAGGGCTTAAAAACATTCAGTACTTC. Translated, it gives CATLREGLKNIQYF.

This clonotype was seen repeatedly, ten times or more. The chain combines TRBV29-1 with TRBJ2-7; D assignment may be TRBD1 or TRBD2 (5 bases each). The CDR3 runs 12 residues. V was pared by 6 bases and J by 3 bases, with 12 bases between. Per the germline V gene, CDR1 is SQVTM and CDR2 is ANQGSEA. The CDR3 loop reads CSVRDRLYEQYF. The CDR3 nucleotides are TGCAGCGTCCGGGACCGACTCTACGAGCAGTACTTC.

In its sample, this clonotype was seen a few times. In nucleotides, the CDR3 is TGCAGTGCTAAGCCCGACAGGGACACTGAAGCTTTCTTT. It codes for CSAKPDRDTEAFF. The genes are TRBV20-1 and TRBJ1-1; 7 positions match TRBD1. Germline CDR1 reads DFQATT; CDR2 reads SNEGSKA (reference sequence). V was pared by 4 bases and J by 3 bases, with 5 bases of the junction left unmatched. The CDR3 consists of 13 residues.

This chain links TRBV10-1 with TRBJ2-1, with D unclear. The CDR3 has 14 residues. CDR1 is WNHNN and CDR2 is SYGVQD in the germline V gene (reference sequence). Deletions cut 8 bases from V and 1 base from J, with 12 bases between. CDR3 nucleotide sequence: TGCGCCAGCGGGCGCGGATCATCCTACAATGAGCAGTTCTTC. It specifies CASGRGSSYNEQFF.

This clonotype was seen a handful of times. The rearrangement links TRBV20-1 to TRBJ2-3; D may be TRBD1 (6 bases). V shed 3 bases and J shed 4 bases, with 14 bases lying between them. Germline CDR1 DFQATT, CDR2 SNEGSKA (reference sequence). This CDR3 contains 14 residues. The CDR3 protein is CSASYGGNADTQYF. CDR3 nucleotides: TGCAGTGCTAGTTATGGGGGCAACGCAGATACGCAGTATTTT.

This clonotype was recorded at least ten times. The rearrangement joins TRBV12-3 or TRBV12-4 to TRBJ2-1; 8 nucleotides agree with TRBD2. V was pared by 7 bases and J by 5 bases, with 4 bases of the junction left unmatched. The CDR3 loop spans 13 amino acids. The chain's CDR3 is CASTGGAHNEQFF. CDR3 nucleotide sequence: TGTGCCAGCACCGGGGGGGCCCACAATGAGCAGTTCTTC.

A few counts support this clonotype. This chain uses TRBV11-2 with TRBJ2-6; 8 bases fit TRBD1. Germline V gene lookup returns CDR1 SGHAT and CDR2 FQNNGV. CDR3 length equals 18 residues. V trimming: 1 base; J trimming: 0 bases; junction bases outside the gene matches: 5. The DNA for the CDR3 is TGTGCCAGCAGCTTAGGTGGGACAGGAGTCTCTGGGGCCAACGTCCTGACTTTC. Translating gives CASSLGGTGVSGANVLTF.

The rearrangement links TRBV27 to TRBJ2-7; 7 bases are shared with TRBD1. Germline V gene data show CDR1 as MNHEY and CDR2 as SMNVEV (reference sequence). This CDR3 is built from 16 residues. V shed 1 base and J 5 bases; nucleotides not matched to a gene: 11. The CDR3 protein is CASSLLGIGGKDEQYF. Written as DNA, the CDR3 is TGTGCCAGCAGTTTATTAGGGATAGGGGGCAAAGACGAGCAGTACTTC.

Concerning this clonotype: At one of its ends the junction is not consistent with the germline gene, which may arise from a read error. V usage is TRBV4-2 and J usage is TRBJ2-5; TRBD2 agrees at 15 bases. Germline CDR1 and CDR2: LGHNA and YNFKEQ. The CDR3 loop spans 16 amino acids. For the CDR3, the DNA is TGTGCCATCAGCCCTGGGACTAGCGGGAGGCGAGAGACCCAGTACTTC. It translates to CAISPGTSGRRETQYF.

There are a few counts of this clonotype. V usage is TRBV4-3 and J usage is TRBJ1-1, with 7 nucleotides matching TRBD1. Looked up from germline, CDR1 is LGHNA and CDR2 is YSLEER. J gave up 2 bases and V 3 bases, and 6 bases lay outside the gene matches. The CDR3 contains 15 residues. Here the CDR3 reads CASSQEGARNTEAFF. The CDR3 bases are TGCGCCAGCAGCCAGGAGGGGGCGCGTAACACTGAAGCTTTCTTT.

The rearrangement uses TRBV4-1 and TRBJ1-4, with a possible D match to TRBD1 (5 bases). Germline loops: CDR1 MGHRA, CDR2 YSYEKL. Deletions cut 6 bases from V and 0 bases from J, with 11 bases between. The CDR3 runs to 15 residues. The chain's CDR3 is CASRQVETTNEKLFF. CDR3 nucleotide sequence: TGCGCCAGCAGACAGGTCGAAACAACTAATGAAAAACTGTTTTTT.

This clonotype came up a few times. One junction end does not reproduce the germline sequence, and a read error may be involved. The DNA for the CDR3 is TGTGCTAGCAGCTTCGGTTACTTCGATGAGCAGTTCTTC. The encoded protein is CASSFGYFDEQFF. This sequence joins TRBV7-7 and TRBJ2-1; D call uncertain. The CDR3 totals 13 residues. Germline V gene sequence: CDR1 SSHAT, CDR2 FNYEAQ (reference sequence).

The chain has TRBV19 and TRBJ2-7, with TRBD2 matching 13 bases. In germline, CDR1 is LNHDA, CDR2 SQIVND (reference sequence). The CDR3 sequence is 20 residues long. V lost 5 bases, J lost 0 bases, and 16 bases stayed unmatched. Here the CDR3 DNA reads TGTGCCAGTAGTTTAACAGGCGTTCGAGGGACTAGCGGGGCCTCCTACGAGCAGTACTTC. This gives the protein CASSLTGVRGTSGASYEQYF.

This clonotype was seen many times. The chain has TRBV6-1 and TRBJ2-7, with unresolved D. V dropped 6 bases and J dropped 1 base, with 19 bases sitting between them. The CDR3 spans 16 residues. Germline CDR1 reads MNHNS; CDR2 reads SASEGT. The CDR3 spells CASSRMGNYESYEQYF. In DNA, the CDR3 is TGTGCCAGCAGCCGGATGGGGAACTACGAATCCTACGAGCAGTACTTC.

The chain is built from TRBV10-3 and TRBJ2-2, with TRBD1 matching over 10 bases. Per germline, CDR1 ENHRY and CDR2 SYGVKD. The CDR3 is 15 amino acids. V was clipped by 10 bases and J by 6 bases; unmatched bases: 11. CDR3 amino acids: CASGGDRGFSGELFF. For the CDR3, the DNA is TGTGCCAGTGGTGGGGACAGGGGATTTTCCGGGGAGCTGTTTTTT.

The V and J genes are TRBV20-1 and TRBJ2-7; 9 bases are shared with TRBD2. The V segment lost 3 bases and the J segment 5 bases; nucleotides outside the gene matches: 5. CDR1 and CDR2 (germline): DFQATT, SNEGSKA (reference sequence). This CDR3 has 13 amino acids. The CDR3 region is CSASAGLANEQYF. The DNA of the CDR3 is TGCAGTGCTAGTGCGGGACTAGCAAACGAGCAGTACTTC.

The CDR3 DNA is TGTGCCAGCAGCCAAGTTTTCGGGAGGGTGGGCAATGAGCAGTTCTTC. It is translated as CASSQVFGRVGNEQFF. V is TRBV3-1 and J is TRBJ2-1; TRBD2 matches 8 bases. The germline V gene encodes CDR1 LGHDT and CDR2 YNNKEL (reference sequence). This CDR3 region has 16 residues. J was trimmed by 6 bases and V by 1 base; bases with no gene match: 8.

This clonotype was seen only a few times. V and J are TRBV25-1 and TRBJ2-5; tentatively, D is TRBD1 or TRBD2 (5 bases each). The germline CDR1 and CDR2 sequences are MGHDK and SYGVNS. Between the trimmed V and J ends, which lost 4 bases and 5 bases, there was a span of 14 bases. The length of the CDR3 is 14 residues. The CDR3 DNA is TGTGCCAGCAGTGGGGGCAGGGAGCGGGAGACCCAGTACTTC. Its translation is CASSGGRERETQYF.

This clonotype has only a few counts. The chain links TRBV5-5 to TRBJ2-7; TRBD2 is a possible D gene (6 bases). V was trimmed by 4 bases and J by 2 bases, leaving 13 bases between them. The CDR3 totals 14 residues. Germline V gives CDR1 SGHKS, CDR2 YYEKEE (reference sequence). The CDR3 nucleotides are TGTGCCAGCAGCGCTGGGGGGATTACCTACGAGCAGTACTTC. Translated: CASSAGGITYEQYF.

The chain joins TRBV6-2 or TRBV6-3 to TRBJ2-4; D possibly corresponds to TRBD2 (5 bases). From germline, CDR1 is MNHEY and CDR2 SVGEGT. The CDR3 has 11 residues. Trimming stripped 7 bases from V and 9 bases from J, with 10 bases between. The CDR3 loop reads CASTLGGIQYF. Here the CDR3 DNA reads TGTGCCAGCACCCTCGGAGGCATTCAGTACTTC.

This clonotype was seen a handful of times. The chain is built from TRBV20-1 and TRBJ2-7; D is perhaps TRBD1 (6 bases). This CDR3 has 13 residues. Germline lookup yields CDR1 DFQATT and CDR2 SNEGSKA (reference sequence). Trimming took 8 bases from V and 5 from J, leaving 19 bases between them. DNA of the CDR3: TGCAGTCCATCAGGGGAATGGTTCGACGAGCAGTACTTC. It codes for CSPSGEWFDEQYF.

This clonotype was observed a handful of times. The genes are TRBV2 and TRBJ1-5; 9 positions match TRBD1. Per the germline V gene, CDR1 is SNHLY and CDR2 is FYNNEI. Trimming at V came to 8 bases and at J to 2 bases, leaving 4 bases not matched to a gene. The CDR3 is 14 residues long. CDR3 region: CASGRTGGNQPQHF. The DNA of the CDR3 is TGTGCCAGCGGTAGGACAGGGGGCAATCAGCCCCAGCATTTT.